This T cell receptor beta chain was profiled in a study of blood T cell repertoires in COVID-19. Study-wide background: From T cells, B-cell-depleted T cells, or PBMCs came the material, which was cDNA or gDNA.

The table came from immunoSEQ multiplex PCR; TCRdb's copy has only in-frame clones and leaves some out. Of 200,000 to 250,000 clones listed, 75% to 90% are singletons. The CDR3 is 12 residues long. Trimming removed 7 bases from V and 3 bases from J, with 11 bases in between. Those enrolled, adults aged roughly 18 to 89 years, came from around 25 US areas. This chain joins TRBV5-3 and TRBJ2-7, with D maybe TRBD2 (5 bases). TRBV5-3 falls under the ORF class, with uncertain function. The TCR sequence derives from a woman aged 30 to 39 who had recovered from COVID-19. What was sequenced was PBMCs or T cells enriched from blood (not recorded which). The CDR3 protein is CARVGSSYEQYF. The CDR3 DNA reads as TGTGCCAGAGTAGGGAGCAGCTACGAGCAGTACTTC.